This T cell receptor (beta chain) was sequenced in a study of cytomegalovirus exposure and HLA in healthy donors. The PCR employed 60 Vbeta primers together with 13 Jbeta primers. TCRdb keeps only in-frame clones here, not all; method: immunoSEQ multiplex PCR. The sample shows some 110,000 clones, 70% of them seen only once. This clone was recorded only once. As yet, its antigen is unknown. Study-wide results and limits: Differences between HLA loci emerged in a later analysis of TCR association rates, with DRB1 most and HLA-C fewest. Some TCR beta chains (around 180 of them) were listed as cytomegalovirus-associated.

Sequencing was done on a sample of PBMCs. The TCR sequence derives from a man between 25 and 39 years old in good health and CMV-seropositive.

The CDR3 reads CASSRRGSPEAFF. DNA of the CDR3: TGTGCCAGCAGCCGCAGGGGAAGCCCTGAAGCTTTCTTT. The V and J genes are TRBV7-9 and TRBJ1-1; a possible D gene is TRBD1 (6 bases). The CDR3 is made up of 13 amino acids. V was shortened by 5 bases and J by 6 bases, with 13 bases between the two germline ends. Germline V gene data show CDR1 as SEHNR and CDR2 as FQNEAQ (reference sequence).